Sequencing of this T cell receptor beta chain was carried out in a study of shared clonotypes between healthy human individuals. General observations from the study: Limitation of the genetic and exposure-history diversity represented came from the few donors.

This clone came up a few times. The antigen is undetermined. The CDR3 has 16 residues. The junction had 10 bases not matched to a gene; V was cut back by 8 bases and J by 3 bases. Germline CDR1 and CDR2: MNHNY and SVGAGI (reference sequence). This table comes from immunoSEQ multiplex PCR, and its TCRdb copy is limited to in-frame clones, with some not included. Of hundreds of thousands of clones listed, less than 85% are singletons. The sequence was collected from a woman in her 30s in good health. The chain uses TRBV6-6 and TRBJ1-1; 12 bases fit TRBD1. What was sequenced was memory CD4+ T cells sorted from blood. Subset given: CD45RA-negative fraction. CDR3 region: CASGSGTGGLHTEAFF. The CDR3 DNA sequence: TGTGCCAGCGGATCCGGGACAGGGGGCCTTCACACTGAAGCTTTCTTT.